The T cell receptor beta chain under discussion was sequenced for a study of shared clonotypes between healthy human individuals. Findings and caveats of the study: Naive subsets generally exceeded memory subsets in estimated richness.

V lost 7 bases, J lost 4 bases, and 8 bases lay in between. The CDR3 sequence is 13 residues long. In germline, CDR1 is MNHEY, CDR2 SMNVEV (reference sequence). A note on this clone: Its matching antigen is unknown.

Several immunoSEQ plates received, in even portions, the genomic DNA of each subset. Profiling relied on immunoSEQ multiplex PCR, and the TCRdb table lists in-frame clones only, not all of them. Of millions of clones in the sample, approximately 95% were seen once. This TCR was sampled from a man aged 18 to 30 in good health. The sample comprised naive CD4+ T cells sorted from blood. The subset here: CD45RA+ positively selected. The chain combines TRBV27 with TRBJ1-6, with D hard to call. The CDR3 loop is CASKADYNSPLHF. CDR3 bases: TGTGCCAGCAAGGCGGATTATAATTCACCCCTCCACTTT.